This T cell receptor (beta chain) was recovered during a study of T cells in Graves' hyperthyroidism and ophthalmopathy. The study's findings and limits: The model predicted ophthalmopathy a median around seven months before onset. The authors' 13 V-J model separated ophthalmopathy from stable hyperthyroidism.

The V and J ends lost 4 bases and 4 bases respectively, with 20 bases between them. In germline, CDR1 is LGHDT, CDR2 YNNKEL (reference sequence). The CDR3 runs to 17 residues. Researchers amplified the TCR beta CDR3 regions from RNA transcripts. HTBI primers drove first-round RT-PCR of the TCR CDR3. From the multiplex PCR reads, TCRdb called clonotypes with MiXCR, one entry per CDR3 protein. The sample yields 620,000 or so distinct CDR3 sequences, about 15% seen once. About this clonotype: Its antigen is unidentified.

This sequence was found in a woman between 45 and 65 years old with Graves' ophthalmopathy. The chain joins TRBV3-1 to TRBJ2-1, with D tentatively TRBD2 (6 bases). The sequenced material came from blood. CDR3 loop: CASSRRGGSGQYNEQFF. CDR3 DNA: TGTGCCAGCAGCCGCCGGGGAGGAAGCGGACAATACAATGAGCAGTTCTTC.